This entry lists 32 T cell receptor beta chains sequenced from one sample in a study of T cells in women clearing cervical HPV infection. This table comes from immunoSEQ multiplex PCR, and its TCRdb copy is limited to in-frame clones, with some not included. The data include tens of thousands of clones; the top ten clones carry approximately 0.98%. The source material was blood buffy coat. These receptors came from a woman between 18 and 70 years old with a cervical HPV16 infection that either progressed to CIN3+ or cleared (not recorded which).

Concerning this clone: The read comes to an end 3 residues before the CDR3 does, leaving the germline J gene to fill in the end. V is TRBV10-2 and J is TRBJ2-2; 9 bases are shared with TRBD1. The CDR3 contains 15 residues. Germline V gives CDR1 WSHSY, CDR2 SAAADI. V lost 8 bases, J lost 6 bases, and 10 bases stayed unmatched. The sequenced part of the CDR3 DNA is TGCGCCAGCTCCCGTACAGGGGGCGAGGCCGGGGAG. Protein: CASSRTGGEAGE. In full, the CDR3 is CASSRTGGEAGELFF.

For this clone: The CDR3 goes on 3 residues after the read ends, and that part is filled in from the germline J gene. The rearrangement links TRBV10-3 to TRBJ1-5; D gene ambiguous. CDR3 length: 13 amino acids. The germline gives CDR1 ENHRY, CDR2 SYGVKD. Trimming left V 7 bases short and J 8 bases short, with 15 bases between. The CDR3 reads CAITESLRKPQHF. The sequenced part of the CDR3 DNA is TGTGCCATCACCGAGTCCCTTAGAAAGCCC.

The CDR3 sequence: CASSVSGGGETQYF. The sequenced CDR3 bases are TGTGCCAGCAGCGTTAGCGGGGGGGGAGAGACC. The chain combines TRBV12-3 or TRBV12-4 with TRBJ2-5, with 11 bases lining up with TRBD2. The read gets to within 3 residues of the CDR3 end, and the germline J gene fills in the rest. The V gene end was trimmed by 6 bases and the J gene end by 4 bases; junction bases not matched to a gene: 4. The length of the CDR3 is 14 residues.

For this clone: The CDR3 goes on 3 residues after the read ends, and that part is filled in from the germline J gene. The chain employs TRBV5-1 and TRBJ2-6; 10 positions match TRBD1. In germline, CDR1 is SGHRS, CDR2 YFSETQ. V shed 8 bases, J shed 1 base, and the junction held 9 bases outside the gene matches. The CDR3 is made up of 17 amino acids. The CDR3 sequence: CASTPGQGLSGANVLTF. The CDR3 DNA, read in part, is TGCGCCAGTACACCGGGACAGGGGCTTTCTGGGGCCAACGTC.

A word on this clone: The read gets to within 3 residues of the CDR3 end, and the germline J gene fills in the rest. Other nucleotide sequences in the sample specify the same CDR3. The chain employs TRBV6-1 and TRBJ1-3; D ambiguous. Germline CDR1 and CDR2: MNHNS and SASEGT. Trimming took off 0 bases at V and 5 bases at J, with 8 bases between the two ends. The CDR3 extends over 14 amino acids. The CDR3 protein is CASSEAGYRNTIYF. The sequenced part of the CDR3 DNA is TGTGCCAGCAGTGAAGCAGGGTATAGAAACACC.

CDR3 DNA, as far as it was read: TGTGCCAGCAGTGGGACAGGCCGATACGAG. It specifies CASSGTGRYE. The complete CDR3 protein is CASSGTGRYEQYF. J is TRBJ2-7 and V is TRBV12-3 or TRBV12-4, with 8 nucleotides matching TRBD1. The read ends 3 residues early relative to the CDR3; the germline J gene fills the gap. After removal of 5 bases from V and 4 bases from J, the junction contained 4 bases not matched to a gene. The length of the CDR3 is 13 residues.

The CDR3 bases that were read are TGTGCCAGCAGTGAAGACTGGACTAGCGGGGGCTACGAG. Translation: CASSEDWTSGGYE. The whole CDR3 protein is CASSEDWTSGGYEQYF. The chain recombines TRBV6-1 with TRBJ2-7; 13 bases line up with TRBD2. Read coverage stops 3 residues before the CDR3 terminus; the germline J gene supplies the remainder. Germline V gene sequence: CDR1 MNHNS, CDR2 SASEGT. The CDR3 is 16 amino acids. Trimming at V came to 1 base and at J to 3 bases, leaving 3 bases not matched to a gene.

On this clone itself: The CDR3 is cut off 3 residues early in the read; its end comes from the germline J gene. The chain uses TRBV5-1 and TRBJ2-1; 8 positions agree with TRBD1. CDR3 length: 15 amino acids. The germline CDR1 and CDR2 sequences are SGHRS and YFSETQ. V trimming: 0 bases; J trimming: 7 bases; junction bases outside the gene matches: 6. The CDR3 loop reads CASSLDPTGENEQFF. CDR3 DNA, as far as it was read: TGCGCCAGCAGCTTGGACCCGACAGGGGAGAATGAG.

On this clone: The CDR3 extends 3 residues past the end of the read, so its final part is completed from the germline J gene. The chain joins TRBV4-1 to TRBJ2-7, with D perhaps matching TRBD1 (6 bases). Germline V gene data show CDR1 as MGHRA and CDR2 as YSYEKL. The V gene lost 0 bases and the J gene lost 2 bases, with 17 bases spanning the gap. This CDR3 is built from 17 residues. The CDR3 loop reads CASSQDGIPTGPYEQYF. CDR3 DNA (partial): TGCGCCAGCAGCCAAGACGGGATCCCGACAGGACCCTACGAG.

On this clone itself: The CDR3 end is not reached by the read, which stops 3 residues before it; the germline J gene fills it in. The V gene is TRBV6-1, the J gene TRBJ2-1; 8 bases align to TRBD1. In germline, CDR1 is MNHNS, CDR2 SASEGT. Trimming took 1 base from V and 3 from J; bases not matched to a gene: 2. The CDR3 loop spans 15 amino acids. Partial CDR3 DNA: TGTGCCAGCAGTGAAGAACAGGGGGGCTACAATGAG. It specifies CASSEEQGGYNE. The entire CDR3 sequence reads CASSEEQGGYNEQFF.

A remark on this clone: The read finishes 3 residues shy of the CDR3 end, and the germline J gene is used to complete it. V is TRBV10-2 and J is TRBJ2-2; 7 nucleotides line up with TRBD1. The germline CDR1 and CDR2 sequences are WSHSY and SAAADI. There are 14 residues in the CDR3. Trimming cost V 2 bases and J 7 bases; bases outside gene matches: 4. CDR3 amino acids: CASSERQGSGELFF. The DNA read from the CDR3 is TGCGCCAGCAGTGAGAGACAGGGAAGCGGGGAG.

The chain's CDR3 is CSPGPAADKTYEQYF. The sequenced part of the CDR3 DNA is TGCAGTCCCGGACCAGCGGCCGACAAGACCTACGAG. This sequence joins TRBV20-1 and TRBJ2-7, with a weak D call TRBD2 (5 bases). The CDR3 extends 3 residues past the end of the read, so its final part is completed from the germline J gene. The CDR3 totals 15 residues. Trimming stripped 8 bases from V and 2 bases from J, with 22 bases between. Germline V gene lookup returns CDR1 DFQATT and CDR2 SNEGSKA (reference sequence).

CDR3 sequence reads: CASSSATSRNDYTF. Incomplete CDR3 DNA: TGTGCCAGCAGCTCAGCCACTAGTAGGAATGAC. The chain joins TRBV7-9 to TRBJ1-2, with D hard to call. The read is 3 residues too short to cover the CDR3 end, so that end is filled in from the germline J gene. The CDR3 is 14 amino acids. Germline V gives CDR1 SEHNR, CDR2 FQNEAQ (reference sequence).

Worth noting for this clone: The CDR3 end is not reached by the read, which stops 3 residues before it; the germline J gene fills it in. The chain is built from TRBV20-1 and TRBJ2-7; D is unresolved. Germline V gives CDR1 DFQATT, CDR2 SNEGSKA (reference sequence). This CDR3 has 13 amino acids. Deletions cut 0 bases from V and 3 bases from J, with 9 bases between. The CDR3 spells CSARDPGLYEQYF. The covered CDR3 bases are TGCAGTGCTAGAGATCCTGGCCTCTACGAG.

About this clone: The read ends 3 residues before the CDR3 terminus; that terminus is restored from the germline J gene. The V and J genes are TRBV5-1 and TRBJ2-7, with 10 nucleotides matching TRBD2. The CDR3 runs 15 residues. The V segment lost 2 bases and the J segment 2 bases; nucleotides outside the gene matches: 4. CDR1 and CDR2 from the germline V gene are SGHRS and YFSETQ. This CDR3 is CASSFASGGTYEQYF. The covered CDR3 bases are TGCGCCAGCAGCTTCGCTAGCGGGGGCACCTACGAG.

As regards this clone: The observed sequence ends 3 residues before the CDR3 terminus, with the missing tail filled in from the germline J gene. The V and J genes are TRBV5-1 and TRBJ2-7; 13 bases fit TRBD2. The length of the CDR3 is 18 residues. Trimming cost V 3 bases and J 0 bases; bases outside gene matches: 9. The germline V gene has CDR1 SGHRS and CDR2 YFSETQ. The part of the CDR3 DNA that was read is TGCGCCAGCAGCTCTGGACTAGCGGGGGCCTACTACTCCTACGAG. Translating gives CASSSGLAGAYYSYE. The entire CDR3 is CASSSGLAGAYYSYEQYF. The full variable domain, its missing parts supplied by reference TRBV5-1 and TRBJ2-7, is KAGVTQTPRYLIKTRGQQVTLSCSPISGHRSVSWYQQTPGQGLQFLFEYFSETQRNKGNFPGRFSGRQFSNSRSEMNVSTLELGDSALYLCASSSGLAGAYYSYEQYFGPGTRLTVT.

Regarding this clone: From the germline J gene comes the end of the CDR3, since the read stops 3 residues before it. V and J are TRBV29-1 and TRBJ2-5, with D maybe TRBD2 (6 bases). The CDR3 sequence is 13 residues long. Looked up from germline, CDR1 is SQVTM and CDR2 is ANQGSEA. V shed 7 bases and J shed 5 bases, with 17 bases lying between them. The CDR3 reads CSAGGRFGETQYF. Partial CDR3 DNA: TGCAGCGCCGGGGGACGGTTCGGGGAGACC. Looking up the rest from reference TRBV29-1 and TRBJ2-5 gives the full variable domain: SAVISQKPSRDICQRGTSLTIQCQVDSQVTMMFWYRQQPGQSLTLIATANQGSEATYESGFVIDKFPISRPNLTFSTLTVSNMSPEDSSIYLCSAGGRFGETQYFGPGTRLLVL.

About this clone itself: The CDR3 end is not reached by the read, which stops 3 residues before it; the germline J gene fills it in. The chain carries TRBV29-1 and TRBJ1-1; D gene ambiguous. This CDR3 is 13 amino acids long. The V gene's germline CDR1 is SQVTM and CDR2 ANQGSEA. The V end was cut by 5 bases, the J end by 6 bases, with 16 bases between. CDR3 sequence reads: CSVQNQVKSEAFF. CDR3 DNA, as far as it was read: TGCAGCGTTCAGAATCAGGTGAAGTCTGAA.

Concerning this clone itself: The read is 3 residues too short to cover the CDR3 end, so that end is filled in from the germline J gene. The genes are TRBV20-1 and TRBJ1-2; 9 bases fit TRBD1. Germline V gene lookup returns CDR1 DFQATT and CDR2 SNEGSKA (reference sequence). With 0 bases clipped from V and 3 bases from J, the junction kept 11 bases outside the gene matches. The length of the CDR3 is 17 residues. This CDR3 reads CSARESPGQGNYYGYTF. CDR3 DNA (partial): TGCAGTGCTAGAGAGTCCCCGGGACAGGGAAATTACTATGGC.

As to this clone: The read halts 3 residues ahead of the CDR3 end, with the missing end drawn from the germline J gene. The chain carries TRBV2 and TRBJ1-4; TRBD1 agrees at 10 bases. The length of the CDR3 is 15 residues. Germline lookup yields CDR1 SNHLY and CDR2 FYNNEI. CDR3 loop: CASSGRGQGNSPLFF. The CDR3 DNA, read in part, is TGTGCCAGCAGCGGGAGGGGACAGGGGAATTCACCA. Together with reference TRBV2 and TRBJ1-4, the CDR3 gives the full variable domain: EPEVTQTPSHQVTQMGQEVILRCVPISNHLYFYWYRQILGQKVEFLVSFYNNEISEKSEIFDDQFSVERPDGSNFTLKIRSTKLEDSAMYFCASSGRGQGNSPLFFGSGTQLSVL.

Notes on this clone: The read terminates 3 residues ahead of where the CDR3 ends, so the germline J gene completes it. This chain links TRBV12-3 or TRBV12-4 with TRBJ2-2, with TRBD1 matching over 8 bases. V was clipped by 7 bases and J by 5 bases; unmatched bases: 9. The CDR3 is made up of 15 amino acids. The CDR3 protein is CASTLGQGATGELFF. The CDR3 bases that were read are TGTGCCAGCACCCTAGGGCAGGGGGCGACCGGGGAG.

In the case of this clone: The CDR3 end falls 3 residues outside the read, so it is completed with the germline J gene. The chain links TRBV6-1 to TRBJ2-3; 7 bases are a match to TRBD1. The germline gives CDR1 MNHNS, CDR2 SASEGT. The CDR3 runs to 15 residues. V shed 3 bases and J 2 bases; nucleotides not matched to a gene: 5. CDR3 DNA, as far as it was read: TGTGCCAGCAGTGATGGGGACAGAGACACAGATACG. Its protein is CASSDGDRDTDT. The whole CDR3 is CASSDGDRDTDTQYF.

Concerning this clone itself: Sequencing ends 3 residues short of the CDR3 end; the germline J gene provides the rest. This chain uses TRBV19 with TRBJ2-2, with 7 nucleotides matching TRBD2. With V trimmed by 9 bases and J by 6 bases, 10 bases remained unmatched. Germline loops: CDR1 LNHDA, CDR2 SQIVND (reference sequence). This CDR3 spans 14 amino acids. The CDR3 bases that were read are TGTGCCAGCGAAAGCGGGGCTCCTTCCGGGGAG. Translated, it gives CASESGAPSGE. From start to end, the CDR3 is CASESGAPSGELFF. Based on the CDR3 plus reference TRBV19 and TRBJ2-2, the full variable domain is DGGITQSPKYLFRKEGQNVTLSCEQNLNHDAMYWYRQDPGQGLRLIYYSQIVNDFQKGDIAEGYSVSREKKESFPLTVTSAQKNPTAFYLCASESGAPSGELFFGEGSRLTVL.

A word on this clone: At one end, the junction sequence differs from germline, possibly due to a read error. The read terminates 3 residues ahead of where the CDR3 ends, so the germline J gene completes it. The same CDR3 can be traced to other DNA sequences in this sample. The chain has TRBV18 and TRBJ1-3, with D perhaps TRBD1 (6 bases). This CDR3 is built from 17 residues. Germline CDR1 is KGHSH and CDR2 is LQKENI. CDR3 loop: CASSPPETGKVGNTIYF. The DNA read from the CDR3 is TGTGCCAGCTCACCACCAGAAACAGGGAAAGTTGGAAACACA. Combining the CDR3 with reference TRBV18 and TRBJ1-3 gives the whole variable domain NAGVMQNPRHLVRRRGQEARLRCSPMKGHSHVYWYRQLPEEGLKFMVYLQKENIIDESGMPKERFSAEFPKEGPSILRIQQVVRGDSAAYFCASSPPETGKVGNTIYFGEGSWLTVV.

As regards this clone: The missing CDR3 end, 3 residues past where the read stops, is filled in from the germline J gene. The rearrangement uses TRBV20-1 and TRBJ1-2; 7 nucleotides line up with TRBD1. The CDR3 consists of 15 residues. Looked up from germline, CDR1 is DFQATT and CDR2 is SNEGSKA (reference sequence). V dropped 6 bases and J dropped 3; count of bases not matched to a gene: 13. Incomplete CDR3 DNA: TGCAGTGCCCCGGACAGGAGGCTGAGGGACTATGGC. Translating it yields CSAPDRRLRDYG. The entire CDR3 reads CSAPDRRLRDYGYTF.

On this clone itself: The DNA ends 3 residues before the CDR3 does, and the rest of the CDR3 is filled in from the germline J gene. V and J are TRBV2 and TRBJ2-3; possibly TRBD2 for D (7 bases). This CDR3 is 15 amino acids long. Germline lookup yields CDR1 SNHLY and CDR2 FYNNEI. The CDR3 bases that were read are TGTGCCAGCAGTGAACGGGGACACCGGGGGGAGACG. It codes for CASSERGHRGET. The full CDR3 sequence reads CASSERGHRGETQYF.

Remarks on this clone: The CDR3 end falls 3 residues outside the read, so it is completed with the germline J gene. The chain links TRBV10-3 to TRBJ2-1, with 9 nucleotides matching TRBD2. The V gene's germline CDR1 is ENHRY and CDR2 SYGVKD. CDR3 size: 17 residues. Losses at the gene ends were 6 bases for V and 7 bases for J; bases not matched to a gene: 16. CDR3 DNA (partial): TGTGCCATCAGCCCCGGGGTGAGCGGGGGGAGAAGTAATGAG. As protein: CAISPGVSGGRSNE. The entire CDR3 reads CAISPGVSGGRSNEQFF.

With respect to this clone: The read terminates 3 residues before the CDR3 end, so the remaining end is supplied by the germline J gene. The chain links TRBV5-1 to TRBJ1-1; D is perhaps TRBD1 (5 bases). V was pared by 5 bases and J by 4 bases, with 6 bases between. Germline V lookup: CDR1 SGHRS, CDR2 YFSETQ. The CDR3 is 11 amino acids. The CDR3: CASRDITEAFF. CDR3 bases read: TGCGCCAGCAGGGACATCACTGAA.

Frequency places this clone as medium-sized. The CDR3 end is not reached by the read, which stops 3 residues before it; the germline J gene fills it in. This chain links TRBV19 with TRBJ2-7; possibly TRBD1 for D (6 bases). V lost 5 bases, J lost 0 bases, and 11 bases lay in between. The germline V gene encodes CDR1 LNHDA and CDR2 SQIVND (reference sequence). This CDR3 has 14 amino acids. CDR3 DNA (partial): TGTGCCAGTAGTCTGGGACACTACTCCTACGAG. Its protein is CASSLGHYSYE. The whole CDR3 sequence reads CASSLGHYSYEQYF.

Of note for this clone: The missing CDR3 end, 3 residues past where the read stops, is filled in from the germline J gene. J is TRBJ2-3 and V is TRBV10-2; D is possibly TRBD2 (6 bases). The germline V gene encodes CDR1 WSHSY and CDR2 SAAADI. The V and J ends lost 6 bases and 2 bases respectively, with 21 bases between them. This CDR3 is 17 amino acids long. The CDR3 bases that were read are TGCGCCAGCAGGCCGAACCAGCAGTGGGACTTCACAGATACG. Translated: CASRPNQQWDFTDT. The CDR3 as a whole reads CASRPNQQWDFTDTQYF.

Details on this clone: The read stops 3 residues short of the end of the CDR3; the missing end is completed from the germline J gene. The chain uses TRBV19 and TRBJ1-2; no firm D call. Looked up from germline, CDR1 is LNHDA and CDR2 is SQIVND (reference sequence). This CDR3 contains 12 residues. The CDR3 reads CASSSPSYDYTF. CDR3 DNA, as far as it was read: TGTGCCAGTAGTAGTCCTTCCTACGAC.

Remarks on this clone: Sequencing ends 3 residues short of the CDR3 end; the germline J gene provides the rest. The chain joins TRBV19 to TRBJ2-3; D is possibly TRBD1 (5 bases). Trimming took off 3 bases at V and 3 bases at J, with 13 bases between the two ends. The germline CDR1 and CDR2 sequences are LNHDA and SQIVND (reference sequence). This CDR3 comprises 15 residues. The part of the CDR3 DNA that was read is TGTGCCAGTAGTATTCCGCAGGGTCGGACAGATACG. It codes for CASSIPQGRTDT. The CDR3, in full, reads CASSIPQGRTDTQYF.